Below, 21 T cell receptor beta chains from the same sample are listed, as sequenced in a study of cytomegalovirus exposure and HLA in healthy donors. The PCR ran on 60 Vbeta and 13 Jbeta primers. TCRdb's table, derived via immunoSEQ multiplex PCR, lists solely in-frame clones and lacks some. The specimen's table records roughly 50,000 clones. Sequencing was performed on PBMCs. These TCRs come from a woman aged 55-70 years in good health and CMV-seropositive.

The chain uses TRBV28 and TRBJ1-1; no clear D gene. Trimming removed 6 bases at V and 0 bases at J, with 11 bases between. The germline V gene encodes CDR1 MDHEN and CDR2 SYDVKM. The CDR3 has 14 amino acids. The CDR3 region has the DNA TGTGCCAGCAGCCTAGAGACCATGAACACTGAAGCTTTCTTT. The encoded protein is CASSLETMNTEAFF.

The chain links TRBV29-1 to TRBJ1-3; unclear D gene. The CDR3 has 13 residues. Germline CDR1 SQVTM, CDR2 ANQGSEA. Trimming took 3 bases from V and 2 from J, leaving 8 bases between them. The chain's CDR3 is CSVDPGTGNTIYF. The CDR3 DNA follows: TGCAGCGTTGATCCGGGAACTGGAAACACCATATATTTT.

The rearrangement uses TRBV15 and TRBJ1-4; the D is unclear. The CDR3 spans 13 residues. V was clipped by 0 bases and J by 13 bases, with 12 bases between them. In germline, CDR1 is LNHNV, CDR2 YYDKDF (reference sequence). CDR3 loop: CATSRDHQSSLFF. CDR3 in DNA: TGTGCCACCAGCAGAGATCACCAAAGCTCACTGTTTTTT.

J is TRBJ1-4 and V is TRBV6-5, with 8 bases identical to TRBD1. Trimming cost V 0 bases and J 11 bases; bases outside gene matches: 8. Germline-derived CDR1 and CDR2 are MNHEY and SVGAGI. This CDR3 contains 15 residues. The DNA of the CDR3 is TGTGCCAGCAGTTACTCGACAGGGGCAATCGAGAAACTGTTTTTT. Encoded protein: CASSYSTGAIEKLFF.

This rearrangement joins TRBV27 to TRBJ2-3; TRBD1 is a possible D gene (6 bases). Germline V gene lookup returns CDR1 MNHEY and CDR2 SMNVEV (reference sequence). V shed 6 bases and J shed 2 bases, with 9 bases lying between them. The CDR3 contains 13 residues. CDR3 sequence reads: CASRQGNTDTQYF. In DNA form, the CDR3 reads TGTGCCAGCAGGCAGGGGAACACAGATACGCAGTATTTT.

The chain combines TRBV29-1 with TRBJ1-1; 9 positions match TRBD1. This CDR3 contains 13 residues. Trimming removed 6 bases from V and 4 bases from J; junction bases left unmatched: 6. CDR1 is SQVTM and CDR2 is ANQGSEA in the germline V gene. The CDR3: CSVRTGAFTEAFF. CDR3 DNA: TGCAGCGTACGGACAGGGGCATTCACTGAAGCTTTCTTT. Complete variable domain (other parts from reference TRBV29-1 and TRBJ1-1): SAVISQKPSRDICQRGTSLTIQCQVDSQVTMMFWYRQQPGQSLTLIATANQGSEATYESGFVIDKFPISRPNLTFSTLTVSNMSPEDSSIYLCSVRTGAFTEAFFGQGTRLTVV.

V and J are TRBV15 and TRBJ2-2; 7 bases line up with TRBD1. With 5 bases clipped from V and 4 bases from J, the junction kept 10 bases outside the gene matches. The germline CDR1 and CDR2 sequences are LNHNV and YYDKDF (reference sequence). The CDR3 sequence is 16 residues long. CDR3 amino acids: CATSVRQGLGTGELFF. In nucleotides, the CDR3 is TGTGCCACCAGCGTCCGACAGGGATTAGGCACCGGGGAGCTGTTTTTT.

A note on this clone: A read error may produce the germline difference seen at one junction end. The V call is TRBV29-1, the J call TRBJ1-2; no definite D call. CDR3 size: 12 residues. Germline lookup yields CDR1 SQVTM and CDR2 ANQGSEA. This CDR3 is CVGGQPSYGYTF. For the CDR3, the DNA is TGTGTCGGAGGGCAGCCTAGTTATGGCTACACCTTC. Full variable domain (rest looked up from reference TRBV29-1 and TRBJ1-2): SAVISQKPSRDICQRGTSLTIQCQVDSQVTMMFWYRQQPGQSLTLIATANQGSEATYESGFVIDKFPISRPNLTFSTLTVSNMSPEDSSIYLCVGGQPSYGYTFGSGTRLTVV.

The chain links TRBV19 to TRBJ1-5; 8 bases agree with TRBD1. This CDR3 comprises 16 residues. In germline, CDR1 is LNHDA, CDR2 SQIVND (reference sequence). V lost 6 bases to trimming and J lost 6 bases; unmatched junction nucleotides: 13. The CDR3 region is CASSRDRGGQSQPQHF. CDR3 DNA: TGTGCCAGTAGCCGAGACAGGGGAGGGCAAAGTCAGCCCCAGCATTTT.

The rearrangement joins TRBV7-2 to TRBJ1-4; D gene ambiguous. The V end lost 3 bases, the J end lost 16 bases, and 27 bases lay between the germline ends. CDR3 length: 16 amino acids. The V gene's germline CDR1 is SGHTA and CDR2 FQGNSA. CDR3 amino acids: CASSFSPGMGGFGPFF. The CDR3 nucleotides are TGTGCCAGCAGCTTTTCCCCTGGTATGGGCGGGTTCGGTCCGTTTTTT.

This rearrangement joins TRBV4-1 to TRBJ2-7; TRBD1 matches at 9 bases. The J segment lost 4 bases and the V segment lost 4 bases, leaving 5 bases of the junction unmatched. CDR1 and CDR2 (germline): MGHRA, YSYEKL. This CDR3 region has 14 residues. CDR3 nucleotides: TGCGCCAGCAGCCGAGGGACAGGGAGGTACGAGCAGTACTTC. This sequence encodes CASSRGTGRYEQYF.

The chain employs TRBV6-1 and TRBJ2-7; 7 nucleotides agree with TRBD2. The CDR3 is made up of 13 amino acids. V lost 11 bases to trimming and J lost 6 bases; unmatched junction nucleotides: 13. Per the germline V gene, CDR1 is MNHNS and CDR2 is SASEGT. The CDR3 loop is CASKISTGGEQYF. Written as DNA, the CDR3 is TGTGCCTCCAAAATCTCGACGGGGGGCGAGCAGTACTTC.

This chain joins TRBV29-1 and TRBJ1-2; D not resolved. The CDR3 runs to 14 residues. Germline CDR1 and CDR2: SQVTM and ANQGSEA. The V end lost 3 bases, the J end lost 8 bases, and 19 bases lay between the germline ends. Here the CDR3 reads CSVDQLSSAGGYTF. The CDR3 DNA reads as TGCAGCGTTGATCAACTTTCTTCCGCGGGGGGCTACACCTTC.

The V gene is TRBV6-5, the J gene TRBJ2-3; no firm D call. This CDR3 has 15 amino acids. Looked up from germline, CDR1 is MNHEY and CDR2 is SVGAGI. Trimming pared 0 bases from V and 0 bases from J, leaving 7 bases between. The CDR3 protein is CASSYSRSSTDTQYF. DNA for the CDR3: TGTGCCAGCAGTTACTCGAGGAGTAGCACAGATACGCAGTATTTT.

This chain joins TRBV6-6 and TRBJ2-3; no clear D. The CDR3 spans 13 residues. V was clipped by 2 bases and J by 3 bases, with 6 bases between them. Germline CDR1 and CDR2: MNHNY and SVGAGI (reference sequence). The CDR3 loop is CASSYGETDTQYF. CDR3 coding DNA: TGTGCCAGCAGTTACGGAGAAACAGATACGCAGTATTTT.

Concerning this clone: The same CDR3 is also encoded by other DNA sequences in this sample. This chain links TRBV28 with TRBJ1-4; no clear D. V shed 4 bases and J shed 8 bases, with 14 bases lying between them. Germline CDR1 and CDR2: MDHEN and SYDVKM. The CDR3 length is 14 residues. The CDR3 loop is CASSSPDGNEKLFF. The CDR3 DNA is TGTGCCAGCAGTTCTCCGGACGGGAACGAAAAACTGTTTTTT.

CDR3: CASRDQGKVYYGYTF. The CDR3 nucleotides read TGTGCCAGCAGGGACCAGGGAAAGGTCTACTATGGCTACACCTTC. The rearrangement links TRBV6-5 to TRBJ1-2, with D possibly being TRBD1 (5 bases). This CDR3 region has 15 residues. The V gene's germline CDR1 is MNHEY and CDR2 SVGAGI. V shed 6 bases and J shed 3 bases, with 17 bases lying between them.

This sequence joins TRBV28 and TRBJ1-5; TRBD1 matches 8 bases. J was trimmed by 5 bases and V by 6 bases; bases with no gene match: 12. The CDR3 sequence is 16 residues long. Germline loops: CDR1 MDHEN, CDR2 SYDVKM. The CDR3 bases are TGTGCCAGCAGACCCGACAGGGGTTATGGGGATCAGCCCCAGCATTTT. It specifies CASRPDRGYGDQPQHF. Using reference TRBV28 and TRBJ1-5 for the parts outside the CDR3, the full variable domain is DVKVTQSSRYLVKRTGEKVFLECVQDMDHENMFWYRQDPGLGLRLIYFSYDVKMKEKGDIPEGYSVSREKKERFSLILESASTNQTSMYLCASRPDRGYGDQPQHFGDGTRLSIL.

The CDR3, as DNA: TGTGCCAGCAGCGTAGGGGCAGGGGGCTACGAGCAGTACTTC. It yields the protein CASSVGAGGYEQYF. V usage is TRBV9 and J usage is TRBJ2-7; 7 positions match TRBD1. The CDR3 contains 14 residues. With V trimmed by 0 bases and J by 3 bases, 3 bases remained unmatched. Germline assignment: CDR1 SGDLS and CDR2 YYNGEE.

The V call is TRBV9, the J call TRBJ2-5; D might be TRBD1 (5 bases). Germline CDR1 reads SGDLS; CDR2 reads YYNGEE. The CDR3 runs 15 residues. Trimming took off 0 bases at V and 4 bases at J, with 13 bases between the two ends. In nucleotides, the CDR3 is TGTGCCAGCAGCGTAGCGGTGCAGGGAACAGAGACCCAGTACTTC. Amino acid sequence: CASSVAVQGTETQYF.

This chain connects TRBV2 to TRBJ2-7, with a possible D match to TRBD2 (6 bases). Trimming pared 4 bases from V and 3 bases from J, leaving 7 bases between. The CDR3 contains 12 residues. CDR1 and CDR2 from the germline V gene are SNHLY and FYNNEI. CDR3 coding DNA: TGTGCCAGCAGTGTGGGAGGCTACGAGCAGTACTTC. It yields the protein CASSVGGYEQYF.